A selection of T cell receptor beta chains follows, all from one sample in a study of blood T cell repertoires in COVID-19. The repertoire was sequenced with immunoSEQ multiplex PCR; TCRdb's copy has only in-frame clones and lacks some. The repertoire includes 250,000 to 350,000 clones, 75% to 90% of them detected once, and over 2% sits in the top ten. The sequenced sample was PBMCs or T cells enriched from blood (not recorded which). The receptors were gathered from a woman between 18 and 30 years old who had recovered from COVID-19. The CDR3 runs from the conserved cysteine through the conserved F or W. A D gene is named only where the DNA matches it firmly. A row's size may be missing; if present it is once, few, many or a size class.

v_gene	abundance	j_gene	d_gene	CDR3aa	CDR3nt
TRBV5-1	.	TRBJ2-7	TRBD1	CASKQGGEYEQYF	TGCGCCAGCAAACAGGGGGGTGAATACGAGCAGTACTTC
TRBV5-1	.	TRBJ1-2	.	CASSPRYNYGYTF	TGCGCCAGCAGCCCGCGCTATAACTATGGCTACACCTTC
TRBV27	.	TRBJ2-1	TRBD2	CASSLYGLANEQFF	TGTGCCAGCAGTTTATATGGACTAGCCAATGAGCAGTTCTTC
TRBV7-9	.	TRBJ1-1	TRBD1	CASSLRRDRGTEAFF	TGTGCCAGCAGCCTACGCCGGGACAGGGGAACTGAAGCTTTCTTT
TRBV9	once	TRBJ1-2	.	CASSGFGGGYTF	TGTGCCAGTAGCGGGTTCGGAGGAGGCTACACCTTC
TRBV6-6	few	TRBJ2-2	TRBD2	CASSYSRGENTGELFF	TGTGCCAGCAGTTACTCCCGGGGGGAGAACACCGGGGAGCTGTTTTTT
TRBV19	.	TRBJ1-2	.	CASSIGRAANYGYTF	TGTGCCAGTAGTATTGGCAGGGCAGCTAACTATGGCTACACCTTC
TRBV28	.	TRBJ1-2	TRBD1	CASSLPSGQGGGYGYTF	TGTGCCAGCAGTTTACCCTCGGGACAGGGAGGGGGCTATGGCTACACCTTC
TRBV7-3	.	TRBJ2-1	.	CASSLIKSQDFEQFF	TGTGCCAGCAGCTTAATTAAGTCCCAGGACTTCGAGCAGTTCTTC
TRBV19	.	TRBJ1-2	TRBD1	CASSIDRDRSSLNYGYTF	TGTGCCAGTAGTATAGACAGGGACAGGTCAAGCCTGAACTATGGCTACACCTTC
TRBV14	once	TRBJ1-6	.	CASSQDVSPLHF	TGTGCCAGCAGCCAAGATGTATCACCCCTCCACTTT
TRBV12-5	.	TRBJ2-1	.	CASGLGAGDNEQFF	TGTGCTAGTGGTTTGGGGGCAGGGGACAATGAGCAGTTCTTC
TRBV5-1	.	TRBJ1-3	.	CASSLEFSGGSGNTIYF	TGCGCCAGCAGCTTGGAATTTTCGGGTGGGTCTGGAAACACCATATATTTT
TRBV29-1	.	TRBJ2-4	TRBD1	CSVEGDRGNIQYF	TGCAGCGTTGAGGGGGACAGGGGAAACATTCAGTACTTC
TRBV10-3	.	TRBJ2-5	.	CAISGGGAETQYF	TGTGCCATCAGTGGAGGCGGAGCGGAGACCCAGTACTTC
TRBV7-9	.	TRBJ2-5	TRBD2	CASSSILRLAGTQETQYF	TGTGCCAGCAGCTCAATTCTACGACTAGCGGGTACCCAAGAGACCCAGTACTTC
TRBV5-1	.	TRBJ2-7	.	CASRGGTGSPYEQYF	TGCGCCAGCAGGGGCGGCACAGGGAGTCCCTACGAGCAGTACTTC
TRBV6-2/TRBV6-3	.	TRBJ2-2	TRBD2	CASSPAGGVVYLFF	TGTGCCAGCAGTCCCGCGGGGGGCGTCGTCTATCTGTTTTTT
TRBV29-1	.	TRBJ1-1	TRBD1	CSVGGGMAGTEAFF	TGCAGCGTTGGAGGGGGCATGGCGGGCACTGAAGCTTTCTTT
TRBV7-9	.	TRBJ1-2	.	CASSLGGAGYTF	TGTGCCAGCAGCTTAGGAGGCGCCGGCTACACCTTC
TRBV19	.	TRBJ2-5	.	CASNGGAGETQYF	TGTGCCAGTAACGGCGGGGCAGGAGAGACCCAGTACTTC
TRBV5-1	few	TRBJ2-7	.	CASSLDGGPLYEQYF	TGCGCCAGCAGCTTGGATGGTGGGCCCCTATACGAGCAGTACTTC
TRBV10-3	.	TRBJ1-3	.	CAISETLNQGISGNTIYF	TGTGCCATCAGTGAGACCCTAAACCAGGGCATTTCTGGAAACACCATATATTTT
TRBV28	.	TRBJ1-2	.	CASSPRGASYGVGFGYTF	TGTGCCAGCAGCCCCAGGGGAGCGTCCTACGGAGTCGGCTTTGGCTACACCTTC
TRBV5-1	once	TRBJ2-1	TRBD2	CASRPRTSGEGNEQFF	TGCGCCAGCAGACCTCGGACTAGCGGGGAGGGCAATGAGCAGTTCTTC
TRBV15	few	TRBJ2-5	TRBD1	CATSSAPPDRGVETQYF	TGTGCCACCAGCAGTGCCCCCCCGGACAGGGGGGTAGAGACCCAGTACTTC
TRBV5-1	.	TRBJ2-1	TRBD1	CASSSSRDRGVGNEQFF	TGCGCCAGCAGCTCGTCGCGGGACAGGGGGGTGGGGAATGAGCAGTTCTTC
TRBV9	.	TRBJ2-5	.	CASSGRTPYQETQYF	TGTGCCAGCAGCGGGAGAACACCTTACCAAGAGACCCAGTACTTC
TRBV4-1	.	TRBJ2-2	.	CASSREPGGNTGELFF	TGCGCCAGCAGCCGGGAGCCTGGAGGGAACACCGGGGAGCTGTTTTTT
TRBV15	.	TRBJ1-2	TRBD1	CATSVIDWTGIGYGYTF	TGTGCCACCAGCGTGATAGACTGGACAGGGATAGGCTATGGCTACACCTTC
TRBV3-1/TRBV3-2	.	TRBJ1-2	.	CASSQEVRRAQTF	TGTGCCAGCAGCCAAGAAGTTCGCAGGGCCCAAACCTTC
TRBV5-4	few	TRBJ1-6	TRBD1	CASSSRTGVNSPLHF	TGTGCCAGCAGCTCCCGGACAGGGGTTAATTCACCCCTCCACTTT
TRBV11-2	.	TRBJ1-1	.	CASSLGGNSEAFF	TGTGCCAGCAGCTTAGGAGGTAATAGTGAAGCTTTCTTT
TRBV4-1	.	TRBJ1-2	.	CASSQGGGDNGYTF	TGCGCCAGCAGCCAAGGGGGAGGGGACAATGGCTACACCTTC
TRBV2	once	TRBJ1-6	.	CASTRSSYNSPLHF	TGTGCCAGCACCAGAAGCTCCTATAATTCACCCCTCCACTTT
TRBV27	many	TRBJ1-1	.	CASSLSRSSGTEAFF	TGTGCCAGCAGTTTATCGAGATCGTCCGGGACTGAAGCTTTCTTT
TRBV5-1	.	TRBJ1-1	.	CASSGTVNTEAFF	TGCGCCAGCAGCGGTACAGTGAACACTGAAGCTTTCTTT
TRBV5-1	once	TRBJ1-1	TRBD1	CASSSDTGASGNTEAFF	TGCGCCAGCAGCTCTGACACAGGGGCCTCAGGCAACACTGAAGCTTTCTTT
TRBV5-1	.	TRBJ1-2	TRBD1	CASSLEGARGYTF	TGCGCCAGCAGCTTGGAGGGGGCGCGGGGCTACACCTTC
TRBV2	.	TRBJ1-6	.	CASNRRDSPLHF	TGTGCCAGCAATCGTCGGGATTCACCCCTCCACTTT
TRBV27	.	TRBJ1-6	TRBD1	CASSEDRGFPYNSPLHF	TGTGCCAGCAGTGAGGACAGGGGATTCCCCTATAATTCACCCCTCCACTTT
TRBV18	.	TRBJ1-1	.	CASSPPSNFPEAFF	TGTGCCAGCTCACCACCGAGCAATTTCCCTGAAGCTTTCTTT
TRBV6-5	.	TRBJ1-2	.	CASSYGGIYGYTF	TGTGCCAGCAGTTACGGGGGCATCTATGGCTACACCTTC
TRBV15	.	TRBJ1-6	.	CATSTGVSYNSPLHF	TGTGCCACCAGCACGGGGGTCTCCTATAATTCACCCCTCCACTTT
TRBV28	.	TRBJ1-2	.	CASSGRDDWSGYTF	TGTGCCAGCAGTGGGCGAGATGATTGGTCTGGCTACACCTTC
TRBV5-1	once	TRBJ2-7	.	CASSSDNSYEQYF	TGCGCCAGCAGCTCGGACAACTCCTACGAGCAGTACTTC
TRBV6-5	.	TRBJ1-1	.	CASRRQGMNTEAFF	TGTGCCAGCAGGCGTCAGGGGATGAACACTGAAGCTTTCTTT
TRBV11-2	.	TRBJ1-1	TRBD1	CASSPWTGQNTEAFF	TGTGCCAGCAGCCCCTGGACAGGACAGAACACTGAAGCTTTCTTT